These 21 T cell receptor beta chains originate from one sample sequenced in a study of OX40 agonist ivuxolimab in advanced cancers. Sequenced by immunoSEQ multiplex PCR; TCRdb stores in-frame clones only, minus some. The profile shows approximately 79,000 clones, over 70% of them singletons. Sequenced here: CD4+ or CD8+ T cells sorted from blood, sampled in a trial of the OX40 agonist ivuxolimab. The origin of the receptors is an adult with an advanced solid tumor such as melanoma, head and neck, liver or kidney cancer.

CDR3 sequence: CSVDLPPEYGYTF. The CDR3 DNA sequence: TGCAGCGTTGATCTCCCACCGGAATATGGCTACACCTTC. The chain employs TRBV29-1 and TRBJ1-2; D unclear. The CDR3 covers 13 residues. V was clipped by 3 bases and J by 5 bases, with 13 bases between them. Looked up from germline, CDR1 is SQVTM and CDR2 is ANQGSEA.

This chain joins TRBV5-1 and TRBJ2-3; 9 positions match TRBD1. Germline V gene data show CDR1 as SGHRS and CDR2 as YFSETQ. This CDR3 contains 14 residues. Unmatched junction bases numbered 6, after V lost 7 bases and J lost 3 bases. The CDR3 DNA reads TGCGCCAGCGCTTGGGACAGGGTGACAGATACGCAGTATTTT. This codes for CASAWDRVTDTQYF.

CDR3 region: CASSSQGGMGTEAFF. In nucleotides, the CDR3 is TGTGCCAGCAGCTCACAGGGAGGGATGGGAACTGAAGCTTTCTTT. This chain joins TRBV7-3 and TRBJ1-1; perhaps TRBD1 as D (6 bases). In germline, CDR1 is SGHTA, CDR2 FQGTGA. Deletions cut 4 bases from V and 5 bases from J, with 17 bases between. The CDR3 consists of 15 residues. The full variable domain, completed using reference TRBV7-3 and TRBJ1-1, is GAGVSQTPSNKVTEKGKYVELRCDPISGHTALYWYRQSLGQGPEFLIYFQGTGAADDSGLPNDRFFAVRPEGSVSTLKIQRTERGDSAVYLCASSSQGGMGTEAFFGQGTRLTVV.

This chain links TRBV28 with TRBJ1-2; no definite D call. The V end was cut by 4 bases, the J end by 5 bases, with 11 bases between. Germline CDR1 MDHEN, CDR2 SYDVKM. The CDR3 has 13 amino acids. As DNA, the CDR3 is TGTGCCAGCAGTTGGGGTCTTGAGTATGGCTACACCTTC. Amino acid sequence: CASSWGLEYGYTF.

This chain connects TRBV29-1 to TRBJ1-1; D gene uncertain. Germline CDR1 reads SQVTM; CDR2 reads ANQGSEA. V lost 4 bases and J lost 4, with 4 bases in between. The CDR3 totals 10 residues. The chain's CDR3 is CSVVATEAFF. For the CDR3, the DNA is TGCAGCGTTGTGGCCACTGAAGCTTTCTTT.

This chain uses TRBV29-1 with TRBJ2-7, with D perhaps assigned TRBD1 or TRBD2 (5 bases each). Per the germline V gene, CDR1 is SQVTM and CDR2 is ANQGSEA. The CDR3 loop spans 13 amino acids. V was cut by 7 bases and J by 3 bases, with 16 bases left in between. The CDR3 protein is CSAAGTGVYEQYF. Here the CDR3 DNA reads TGCAGCGCCGCCGGGACGGGCGTCTACGAGCAGTACTTC.

The chain has TRBV19 and TRBJ2-7; 10 bases line up with TRBD1. Germline CDR1 is LNHDA and CDR2 is SQIVND (reference sequence). The trim removed 3 bases at V and 5 bases at J, leaving 7 bases unmatched. The CDR3 has 15 residues. This CDR3 is CASSIGGTGEHEQYF. As DNA, the CDR3 is TGTGCCAGTAGTATTGGGGGGACAGGGGAACACGAGCAGTACTTC.

The table lists this clone with a few counts. The gene calls are TRBV7-9 and TRBJ1-2; D is uncertain. V was pared by 4 bases and J by 0 bases, with 6 bases between. The CDR3 has 13 amino acids. The germline V gene encodes CDR1 SEHNR and CDR2 FQNEAQ (reference sequence). The CDR3 loop is CASSYRANYGYTF. Here the CDR3 DNA reads TGTGCCAGCAGCTATCGCGCTAACTATGGCTACACCTTC.

The V and J genes are TRBV18 and TRBJ2-1; D is ambiguous. The germline V gene has CDR1 KGHSH and CDR2 LQKENI. V was trimmed by 2 bases and J by 1 base, leaving 3 bases between them. The CDR3 runs 13 residues. Here the CDR3 reads CASSPSSYNEQFF. The DNA of the CDR3 is TGTGCCAGCTCACCATCATCCTACAATGAGCAGTTCTTC.

J is TRBJ1-4 and V is TRBV28; 9 bases map to TRBD1. The CDR3 is 16 amino acids. The trim removed 6 bases at V and 8 bases at J, leaving 13 bases unmatched. Germline loops: CDR1 MDHEN, CDR2 SYDVKM. The CDR3 region has the DNA TGTGCCAGCAGGACCCTAACAGGGGGCGCAGGGGAAAAACTGTTTTTT. Protein: CASRTLTGGAGEKLFF.

The rearrangement links TRBV19 to TRBJ1-5; 8 bases are a match to TRBD1. V lost 7 bases and J lost 6; bases outside the gene matches: 8. The germline gives CDR1 LNHDA, CDR2 SQIVND (reference sequence). This CDR3 is built from 14 residues. CDR3 region: CASKLTGTGQPQHF. CDR3 sequence (DNA): TGTGCCAGTAAGCTTACAGGGACAGGTCAGCCCCAGCATTTT.

The rearrangement joins TRBV9 to TRBJ1-2; D is possibly TRBD1 (5 bases). V was shortened by 4 bases and J by 2 bases, with 12 bases between the two germline ends. The CDR3 is made up of 14 amino acids. The germline V gene encodes CDR1 SGDLS and CDR2 YYNGEE. The CDR3 loop reads CASSKEGQNYGYTF. Here the CDR3 DNA reads TGTGCCAGCAGCAAGGAGGGGCAGAACTATGGCTACACCTTC.

This rearrangement joins TRBV10-3 to TRBJ2-7, with D possibly matching TRBD1 (6 bases). Per germline, CDR1 ENHRY and CDR2 SYGVKD. This CDR3 spans 18 amino acids. Trimming removed 4 bases at V and 3 bases at J, with 25 bases between. The CDR3 sequence: CAISGGLRGTPIHYEQYF. The CDR3 coding sequence is TGTGCCATCAGTGGGGGCCTCAGGGGCACTCCTATCCACTACGAGCAGTACTTC.

This chain uses TRBV2 with TRBJ2-6, with D maybe TRBD2 (6 bases). The CDR3 length is 18 residues. V gave up 4 bases and J gave up 0 bases, with 16 bases separating them. CDR1 and CDR2 (germline): SNHLY, FYNNEI. This chain's CDR3 is CASSARDSRSSGANVLTF. In DNA form, the CDR3 reads TGTGCCAGCAGTGCTCGGGACTCTCGCTCCTCTGGGGCCAACGTCCTGACTTTC.

The chain links TRBV14 to TRBJ2-1; D might be TRBD2 (6 bases). Per germline, CDR1 SGHDN and CDR2 FVKESK. The V and J ends lost 4 bases and 2 bases respectively, with 12 bases between them. The CDR3 contains 15 residues. The CDR3 DNA sequence: TGTGCCAGCAGCCGGCTGGGAGGCGCCTACAATGAGCAGTTCTTC. Its protein is CASSRLGGAYNEQFF.

This clone occurred once. This chain joins TRBV5-1 and TRBJ2-2; no firm D call. Germline V gives CDR1 SGHRS, CDR2 YFSETQ. The CDR3 extends over 14 amino acids. The V end was cut by 3 bases, the J end by 0 bases, with 6 bases between. CDR3 DNA sequence: TGCGCCAGCAGCTCCAAAGCGAACACCGGGGAGCTGTTTTTT. Protein: CASSSKANTGELFF. Together with reference TRBV5-1 and TRBJ2-2, the CDR3 gives the full variable domain: KAGVTQTPRYLIKTRGQQVTLSCSPISGHRSVSWYQQTPGQGLQFLFEYFSETQRNKGNFPGRFSGRQFSNSRSEMNVSTLELGDSALYLCASSSKANTGELFFGEGSRLTVL.

This sequence joins TRBV11-2 and TRBJ2-7, with D perhaps being TRBD1 or TRBD2 (6 bases each). This CDR3 region has 14 residues. Germline loops: CDR1 SGHAT, CDR2 FQNNGV. Trimming cost V 1 base and J 2 bases, with 9 bases left between them. CDR3 in DNA: TGTGCCAGCAGCTTAGGGGGGGCTACCTACGAGCAGTACTTC. It is translated as CASSLGGATYEQYF.

The chain links TRBV9 to TRBJ1-6, with a possible D match to TRBD1 (5 bases). The germline CDR1 and CDR2 sequences are SGDLS and YYNGEE. V was pared by 4 bases and J by 14 bases, with 16 bases between. The CDR3 totals 13 residues. The CDR3 DNA reads as TGTGCCAGCAGCTCGACCGTATCGGGGGCCCTCCACTTT. This translates into CASSSTVSGALHF.

The rearrangement uses TRBV5-4 and TRBJ2-1, with D tentatively TRBD2 (6 bases). CDR1 and CDR2 (germline): SGHNT, YYREEE (reference sequence). This CDR3 is built from 14 residues. V gave up 1 base and J gave up 5 bases, with 10 bases separating them. The CDR3 is CASSLTGENNEQFF. As DNA, the CDR3 is TGTGCCAGCAGCTTGACGGGGGAGAACAATGAGCAGTTCTTC.

The rearrangement joins TRBV7-3 to TRBJ1-2, with D hard to call. Trimming pared 4 bases from V and 0 bases from J, leaving 9 bases between. The germline gives CDR1 SGHTA, CDR2 FQGTGA. There are 14 residues in the CDR3. CDR3 loop: CASSSEPANYGYTF. DNA of the CDR3: TGTGCCAGCAGCTCAGAACCCGCTAACTATGGCTACACCTTC.

The chain uses TRBV6-1 and TRBJ2-3, with a possible D match to TRBD1 (6 bases). The CDR3 length is 12 residues. The germline gives CDR1 MNHNS, CDR2 SASEGT. V lost 10 bases and J 3 bases, leaving 11 bases between the germline ends. CDR3 sequence: CATRQETDTQYF. CDR3 DNA: TGTGCCACAAGACAGGAGACAGATACGCAGTATTTT.